One and the same sample provided the 18 T cell receptor beta chains below, sequenced in a study of blood T cell repertoires in COVID-19. The protocol was immunoSEQ multiplex PCR, while the TCRdb copy is restricted to in-frame clones and leaves out a portion. The sample lists about 150,000 clones; around 75% were seen once. The sequencing sample was made of peripheral blood. The source of these receptors is an elderly woman with acute or convalescent COVID-19.

This sequence joins TRBV7-6 and TRBJ2-5; TRBD2 might be the D (5 bases). CDR1 and CDR2 from the germline V gene are SGHVS and FNYEAQ. V shed 5 bases and J shed 7 bases, with 23 bases lying between them. The CDR3 consists of 16 residues. In DNA, the CDR3 is TGTGCCAGCAGCGAGCCTCGCGGAAGGAGGTCTGGGACCCAGTACTTC. Residues: CASSEPRGRRSGTQYF.

This chain connects TRBV3-1 (or the pseudogene TRBV3-2) to TRBJ1-1; 9 bases line up with TRBD1. CDR1 and CDR2 (germline): LGHDT, YNNKEL (reference sequence). Trimming removed 4 bases from V and 5 bases from J; junction bases left unmatched: 5. CDR3 length: 14 amino acids. This CDR3 reads CASSRQGGETEAFF. CDR3 DNA: TGTGCCAGCAGCCGACAGGGGGGTGAGACTGAAGCTTTCTTT.

The rearrangement uses TRBV20-1 and TRBJ1-1, with D unclear. This CDR3 spans 11 amino acids. V dropped 5 bases and J dropped 7 bases, with 11 bases sitting between them. CDR1 and CDR2 from the germline V gene are DFQATT and SNEGSKA (reference sequence). DNA for the CDR3: TGCAGTGCTCCCCGTAGCGTTGAAGCTTTCTTT. Residues: CSAPRSVEAFF.

The chain is built from TRBV28 and TRBJ1-1; D perhaps matches TRBD1 (5 bases). Trimming pared 6 bases from V and 7 bases from J, leaving 18 bases between. Germline-derived CDR1 and CDR2 are MDHEN and SYDVKM. The length of the CDR3 is 14 residues. The CDR3 reads CASSPPLGLSEAFF. The CDR3 DNA reads as TGTGCCAGCAGCCCACCCCTGGGACTAAGTGAAGCTTTCTTT.

This clone was counted between two and nine times. This sequence joins TRBV30 and TRBJ1-5; no clear D. This CDR3 region has 16 residues. Germline V gene data show CDR1 as GTSNPN and CDR2 as SVGIG (reference sequence). V lost 2 bases, J lost 0 bases, and 14 bases lay in between. The CDR3 DNA is TGTGCCTGGAGTCCCGGGAGCTCTTATAGCAATCAGCCCCAGCATTTT. Translated, it gives CAWSPGSSYSNQPQHF.

This sequence joins TRBV5-1 and TRBJ2-1; 11 positions agree with TRBD1. Germline values: CDR1 SGHRS, CDR2 YFSETQ. The CDR3 is made up of 14 amino acids. V lost 7 bases and J lost 7; bases outside the gene matches: 7. CDR3 loop: CASQPGTGGNEQFF. CDR3 DNA: TGCGCCAGCCAGCCCGGGACAGGGGGTAATGAGCAGTTCTTC.

The table lists this clone with a few counts. This sample includes further DNA sequences coding for the same CDR3. The rearrangement joins TRBV27 to TRBJ2-2; D unclear. This CDR3 spans 12 amino acids. Germline V CDR1 and CDR2: MNHEY, SMNVEV (reference sequence). V was trimmed by 4 bases and J by 4 bases, leaving 4 bases between them. CDR3 loop: CASSSGTGELFF. Here the CDR3 DNA reads TGTGCCAGCAGTTCGGGCACCGGGGAGCTGTTTTTT.

This clone was seen a few times. J is TRBJ2-1 and V is TRBV7-3, with 9 bases that match TRBD1. From germline, CDR1 is SGHTA and CDR2 FQGTGA. V was pared by 0 bases and J by 2 bases, with 11 bases of the junction left unmatched. This CDR3 has 19 amino acids. Here the CDR3 reads CASSLTGGQGVFTYNEQFF. The CDR3 DNA reads TGTGCCAGCAGCTTAACGGGGGGACAGGGAGTTTTCACCTACAATGAGCAGTTCTTC.

The chain recombines TRBV5-5 with TRBJ1-5; 8 nucleotides agree with TRBD1. This CDR3 spans 15 amino acids. J was trimmed by 5 bases and V by 7 bases; bases with no gene match: 11. In germline, CDR1 is SGHKS, CDR2 YYEKEE (reference sequence). CDR3 in DNA: TGTGCCAGCGGCCCTGGACAGGGCCTTGATCAGCCCCAGCATTTT. It encodes CASGPGQGLDQPQHF.

This chain uses TRBV6-5 with TRBJ2-7, with 11 nucleotides matching TRBD2. V trimming: 5 bases; J trimming: 4 bases; junction bases outside the gene matches: 4. The CDR3 runs to 14 residues. Germline-derived CDR1 and CDR2 are MNHEY and SVGAGI. For the CDR3, the DNA is TGTGCCAGCAGTCGGGGACTAGCGGCGTACGAGCAGTACTTC. This sequence encodes CASSRGLAAYEQYF.

The J gene is TRBJ2-7, the V gene TRBV5-1, with 11 bases lining up with TRBD2. J gave up 6 bases and V 1 base, and 6 bases lay outside the gene matches. The CDR3 spans 15 residues. Germline V CDR1 and CDR2: SGHRS, YFSETQ. The CDR3 sequence: CASSLTSGSSGEQYF. The CDR3 DNA sequence: TGCGCCAGCAGCTTGACTAGCGGGAGCTCGGGCGAGCAGTACTTC.

J is TRBJ1-3 and V is TRBV7-9; no clear D gene. Germline CDR1 SEHNR, CDR2 FQNEAQ (reference sequence). This CDR3 comprises 15 residues. V was pared by 5 bases and J by 0 bases, with 11 bases between. CDR3 nucleotide sequence: TGTGCCAGCAGCAGTGACTGGAGCTCTGGAAACACCATATATTTT. As protein: CASSSDWSSGNTIYF.

The rearrangement joins TRBV6-1 to TRBJ2-3; D possibly corresponds to TRBD2 (6 bases). The CDR3 runs to 16 residues. Trimming took 1 base from V and 0 from J, leaving 11 bases between them. The germline CDR1 and CDR2 sequences are MNHNS and SASEGT. DNA for the CDR3: TGTGCCAGCAGTGAAGTCGGGAGCTCTAGCACAGATACGCAGTATTTT. Translating gives CASSEVGSSSTDTQYF.

V gene TRBV6-5 combines with J gene TRBJ2-7; D ambiguous. Trimming shortened V by 0 bases and J by 3 bases, and 9 bases separated the two germline ends. The CDR3 runs to 14 residues. Germline CDR1 reads MNHEY; CDR2 reads SVGAGI. The CDR3 DNA is TGTGCCAGCAGTTACTCGACCCCAGGCTACGAGCAGTACTTC. This encodes CASSYSTPGYEQYF.

The chain joins TRBV6-6 to TRBJ1-1; D ambiguous. Germline V CDR1 and CDR2: MNHNY, SVGAGI (reference sequence). The germline V and J ends were trimmed by 2 bases and 11 bases, with 12 bases remaining between them. The CDR3 is 12 residues long. CDR3 loop: CASSYPQDFAFF. In nucleotides, the CDR3 is TGTGCCAGCAGTTACCCGCAGGATTTCGCTTTCTTT.

The J gene is TRBJ1-5, the V gene TRBV6-5, with D possibly matching TRBD1 (5 bases). Deletions cut 6 bases from V and 4 bases from J, with 7 bases between. The CDR3 is 12 amino acids. Germline values: CDR1 MNHEY, CDR2 SVGAGI. DNA of the CDR3: TGTGCCAGCAGGACAGAAAATCAGCCCCAGCATTTT. It is translated as CASRTENQPQHF.

The chain couples TRBV7-9 to TRBJ1-3; 11 bases map to TRBD1. Germline V CDR1 and CDR2: SEHNR, FQNEAQ (reference sequence). The CDR3 is 16 amino acids. V shed 5 bases, J shed 2 bases, and the junction held 5 bases outside the gene matches. The CDR3 sequence is CASSPGQGAPGNTIYF. The CDR3 DNA reads as TGTGCCAGCAGCCCAGGACAGGGGGCGCCTGGAAACACCATATATTTT. Full variable domain (outside the CDR3, taken from reference TRBV7-9 and TRBJ1-3): DTGVSQNPRHKITKRGQNVTFRCDPISEHNRLYWYRQTLGQGPEFLTYFQNEAQLEKSRLLSDRFSAERPKGSFSTLEIQRTEQGDSAMYLCASSPGQGAPGNTIYFGEGSWLTVV.

This clone turned up a few times. The CDR3 is CASNYKQGYEQYF. The DNA of the CDR3 is TGTGCCAGCAACTACAAACAGGGCTACGAGCAGTACTTC. The gene calls are TRBV27 and TRBJ2-7; tentative D call: TRBD1 (6 bases). Germline CDR1 and CDR2: MNHEY and SMNVEV (reference sequence). This CDR3 is 13 amino acids long. The V and J ends lost 7 bases and 3 bases respectively, with 13 bases between them.